These 28 T cell receptor beta chains were all obtained from the same sample, sequenced in a study of human T cells and chemical hapten exposure. Time point described: patch test 2, 6 weeks after DPC sensitization. Stated treatment: therapeutic diphenylcyclopropenone sensitization with weekly scalp DPC. MiXCR, run by TCRdb on the RACE reads, gives a single entry per CDR3 protein. The repertoire consists of about 40,000 distinct CDR3 sequences, with less than 4% occurring once and the leading ten covering about 6.9%. Here the sequenced sample was whole blood, taken in connection with sensitization to the hapten diphenylcyclopropenone (DPC). These receptors all stem from a man aged 40-50 years with alopecia areata. Some clones in this sample may be carry-over from other donors' samples.

This clonotype was counted only a few times. This chain links TRBV15 with TRBJ2-3; 13 bases are shared with TRBD2. V shed 4 bases and J 4 bases; nucleotides not matched to a gene: 17. This CDR3 region has 20 residues. The germline gives CDR1 LNHNV, CDR2 YYDKDF (reference sequence). The CDR3 protein is CATSITYGLAGEMLSDTQYF. For the CDR3, the DNA is TGTGCCACCAGCATAACATACGGACTAGCGGGGGAAATGTTATCAGATACGCAGTATTTT.

This clonotype was observed at least ten times. The CDR3 nucleotides read TGTGCCAGCAGACGGGAGGTTGCAACTAATGAAAAACTGTTTTTT. This translates into CASRREVATNEKLFF. The V call is TRBV11-2, the J call TRBJ1-4, with no clear D. The germline gives CDR1 SGHAT, CDR2 FQNNGV. With 6 bases removed from V and 0 bases from J, the gap between germline ends came to 11 bases. The CDR3 is made up of 15 amino acids.

This clonotype was counted at least ten times. The genes are TRBV9 and TRBJ2-3; D is ambiguous. This CDR3 spans 15 amino acids. Germline CDR1 and CDR2: SGDLS and YYNGEE. Trimming took 4 bases from V and 5 from J, leaving 17 bases between them. In nucleotides, the CDR3 is TGTGCCAGCAGCAGCCCTAGTGACGCGGTAGATACGCAGTATTTT. Translating it yields CASSSPSDAVDTQYF.

Remarks on this clonotype: A single base separates this from a much larger clone, so it may be a read error. The chain links TRBV7-2 to TRBJ1-3; no clear D. The CDR3 is made up of 13 amino acids. Germline V gene lookup returns CDR1 SGHTA and CDR2 FQGNSA. CDR3 coding DNA: TGTGCCAGCAGCCCCTATACTGGAAACAGCATATATTTT. Translation gives CASSPYTGNSIYF.

This clonotype was seen repeatedly, ten times or more. This rearrangement joins TRBV7-6 to TRBJ2-5; D is possibly TRBD1 (6 bases). V lost 1 base and J 2 bases, leaving 8 bases between the germline ends. Per germline, CDR1 SGHVS and CDR2 FNYEAQ. This CDR3 has 14 amino acids. This CDR3 is CASSLGQGQETQYF. Written as DNA, the CDR3 is TGTGCCAGCAGCTTAGGGCAGGGGCAAGAGACCCAGTACTTC.

This clonotype was picked up many times. V and J are TRBV7-9 and TRBJ2-7; no definite D call. The CDR3 length is 14 residues. Trimming shortened V by 5 bases and J by 4 bases, and 15 bases separated the two germline ends. The germline gives CDR1 SEHNR, CDR2 FQNEAQ (reference sequence). CDR3 coding DNA: TGTGCCAGCAGCGAAGACGGGCGTCATTACGAGCAGTACTTC. It is translated as CASSEDGRHYEQYF.

Ten or more counts support this clonotype. This chain links TRBV12-3 or TRBV12-4 with TRBJ2-1; 10 bases fit TRBD2. This CDR3 region has 16 residues. Trimming cost V 2 bases and J 9 bases; bases outside gene matches: 10. The CDR3 loop reads CASSLKARAGGGEQFF. The CDR3 nucleotides read TGTGCCAGCAGTTTAAAAGCACGAGCGGGGGGGGGTGAGCAGTTCTTC.

At least ten counts were recorded for this clonotype. V and J are TRBV7-9 and TRBJ2-3; no firm D call. From germline, CDR1 is SEHNR and CDR2 FQNEAQ (reference sequence). V was pared by 6 bases and J by 2 bases, with 18 bases between. This CDR3 is 16 amino acids long. Here the CDR3 reads CASRATRVGVTDTQYF. The CDR3 nucleotides read TGTGCCAGCAGGGCTACACGGGTCGGCGTCACAGATACGCAGTATTTT.

This clonotype has ten or more counts. The CDR3 DNA sequence: TGTGCTTTGTCAGGAGGGGCATGGTCCTTAGAGCAGTTCTTC. Protein product: CALSGGAWSLEQFF. This chain joins TRBV30 and TRBJ2-1; D perhaps matches TRBD2 (6 bases). The CDR3 runs 14 residues. The V gene's germline CDR1 is GTSNPN and CDR2 SVGIG (reference sequence).

This clonotype was seen repeatedly, ten times or more. This chain uses TRBV20-1 with TRBJ2-6; 11 bases align to TRBD1. V lost 2 bases to trimming and J lost 0 bases; unmatched junction nucleotides: 6. The CDR3 spans 18 residues. The germline CDR1 and CDR2 sequences are DFQATT and SNEGSKA (reference sequence). In DNA, the CDR3 is TGCAGTGCTAGATCTACCGGGACAGGGGGCTCTGGGGCCAACGTCCTGACTTTC. This translates into CSARSTGTGGSGANVLTF.

This clonotype was picked up many times. The CDR3 coding sequence is TGTGCCAGCAGCCAAGAGCGTACCGAGCAGTTCTTC. As protein: CASSQERTEQFF. The chain has TRBV4-2 and TRBJ2-1; D gene uncertain. Per the germline V gene, CDR1 is LGHNA and CDR2 is YNFKEQ. V lost 0 bases and J lost 10, with 7 bases in between. CDR3 size: 12 residues.

This clonotype showed up many times. The chain employs TRBV2 and TRBJ2-1; the D gene is possibly TRBD1 (6 bases). CDR1 is SNHLY and CDR2 is FYNNEI in the germline V gene. The CDR3 loop spans 13 amino acids. Between the trimmed V and J ends, which lost 7 bases and 5 bases, there was a span of 12 bases. The CDR3 DNA sequence: TGTGCCAGCAATAAGAACAGGGACAATGAGCAGTTCTTC. Its protein is CASNKNRDNEQFF.

This clonotype was seen many times. The CDR3 nucleotides read TGTGCCAGCAGCCAAGACATGGATAATTCACCCCTCCACTTT. Protein sequence: CASSQDMDNSPLHF. The gene calls are TRBV14 and TRBJ1-6; no firm D call. Germline CDR1 SGHDN, CDR2 FVKESK. Trimming removed 0 bases from V and 5 bases from J, with 5 bases in between. The CDR3 spans 14 residues. Drawing the rest from reference TRBV14 and TRBJ1-6, the complete variable domain is EAGVTQFPSHSVIEKGQTVTLRCDPISGHDNLYWYRRVMGKEIKFLLHFVKESKQDESGMPNNRFLAERTGGTYSTLKVQPAELEDSGVYFCASSQDMDNSPLHFGNGTRLTVT.

The chain carries TRBV6-6 and TRBJ1-1, with TRBD1 identical over 9 bases. Germline V lookup: CDR1 MNHNY, CDR2 SVGAGI (reference sequence). The CDR3 sequence is 15 residues long. The V segment lost 5 bases and the J segment 2 bases; nucleotides outside the gene matches: 6. For the CDR3, the DNA is TGTGCCAGCAGTACCTACAGGGGGCGAAACACTGAAGCTTTCTTT. Translation gives CASSTYRGRNTEAFF.

This clonotype occurred many times. The CDR3 sequence is CASSLRGTDYGYTF. The DNA of the CDR3 is TGTGCCAGCAGCTTACGTGGGACAGACTATGGCTACACCTTC. The genes are TRBV7-9 and TRBJ1-2; 7 nucleotides match TRBD1. CDR3 size: 14 residues. The V segment lost 2 bases and the J segment 3 bases; nucleotides outside the gene matches: 3. Germline CDR1 and CDR2: SEHNR and FQNEAQ (reference sequence).

In this sample, this clonotype turned up many times. The CDR3 spells CASSLEGSGTEAFF. In DNA form, the CDR3 reads TGTGCCAGCAGCCTAGAGGGGTCTGGGACGGAAGCTTTCTTT. The chain links TRBV7-2 to TRBJ1-1; TRBD1 might be the D (5 bases). The germline V gene has CDR1 SGHTA and CDR2 FQGNSA. The CDR3 contains 14 residues. Trimming shortened V by 5 bases and J by 8 bases, and 18 bases separated the two germline ends.

This clonotype was counted at least ten times. This chain connects TRBV12-3 or TRBV12-4 to TRBJ2-4; possibly TRBD1 for D (6 bases). Trimming cost V 6 bases and J 6 bases, with 18 bases left between them. CDR3 size: 15 residues. The CDR3 reads CASRQTAQGSNIQYF. CDR3 nucleotides: TGTGCCAGCAGGCAGACGGCACAGGGATCAAACATTCAGTACTTC.

Many counts were recorded for this clonotype. The rearrangement joins TRBV3-1 to TRBJ1-1; 8 bases are a match to TRBD1. CDR1 is LGHDT and CDR2 is YNNKEL in the germline V gene (reference sequence). The CDR3 covers 17 residues. With V trimmed by 4 bases and J by 1 base, 11 bases remained unmatched. The CDR3 reads CASSRRAQGAGNTEAFF. The CDR3 DNA is TGTGCCAGCAGCCGACGGGCTCAGGGGGCGGGGAACACTGAAGCTTTCTTT.

This clonotype has a count of ten or more. The rearrangement joins TRBV6-5 to TRBJ2-5, with 11 bases lining up with TRBD2. Germline CDR1 and CDR2: MNHEY and SVGAGI. CDR3 length equals 16 residues. With V trimmed by 8 bases and J by 1 base, 9 bases remained unmatched. CDR3 region: CASSIGTSGGQETQYF. Written as DNA, the CDR3 is TGTGCCAGCTCTATAGGGACTAGCGGAGGCCAAGAGACCCAGTACTTC.

This clonotype was observed many times. V gene TRBV20-1 combines with J gene TRBJ2-1; 11 bases line up with TRBD2. Trimming removed 5 bases from V and 2 bases from J; junction bases left unmatched: 5. The CDR3 runs to 15 residues. Germline CDR1 is DFQATT and CDR2 is SNEGSKA (reference sequence). CDR3 sequence: CSAAGTSGTYNEQFF. The CDR3 region has the DNA TGCAGTGCTGCCGGGACTAGCGGTACCTACAATGAGCAGTTCTTC.

This clonotype was recorded many times. The V call is TRBV14, the J call TRBJ2-7; 7 bases are shared with TRBD1. The V gene's germline CDR1 is SGHDN and CDR2 FVKESK. This CDR3 is built from 13 residues. Trimming removed 4 bases from V and 6 bases from J; junction bases left unmatched: 6. CDR3 protein: CASSRNRGSEQYF. In DNA, the CDR3 is TGTGCCAGCAGCCGAAACAGGGGCAGCGAGCAGTACTTC.

There are a few counts of this clonotype. J is TRBJ2-6 and V is TRBV12-3 or TRBV12-4, with D tentatively TRBD2 (6 bases). V lost 3 bases to trimming and J lost 1 base, with 19 bases between them. The CDR3 covers 19 residues. CDR3 loop: CASSLEGYSSLSGANVLTF. CDR3 bases: TGTGCCAGCAGTTTGGAGGGCTACAGCTCTCTGTCTGGGGCCAACGTCCTGACTTTC.

This clonotype has at least ten counts. This sequence joins TRBV18 and TRBJ1-1; a weak D match, TRBD1 (6 bases). The V gene's germline CDR1 is KGHSH and CDR2 LQKENI. The CDR3 contains 16 residues. Trimming removed 2 bases at V and 0 bases at J, with 13 bases between. The CDR3 spells CASSPSGGQVNTEAFF. As DNA, the CDR3 is TGTGCCAGCTCACCATCTGGGGGGCAGGTGAACACTGAAGCTTTCTTT.

This clonotype was detected ten times or more. The CDR3 loop reads CASSRTLSSYEQYF. CDR3 nucleotides: TGTGCCAGCAGCCGGACCCTTAGCTCCTACGAGCAGTACTTC. This chain connects TRBV7-2 to TRBJ2-7, with D uncertain. Per the germline V gene, CDR1 is SGHTA and CDR2 is FQGNSA. This CDR3 is 14 amino acids long. V shed 5 bases and J shed 0 bases, with 11 bases lying between them.

This clonotype has a count of ten or more. The CDR3 sequence is CASSLIGWDREETQYF. The CDR3, as DNA: TGTGCCAGCAGTTTAATCGGCTGGGACAGGGAAGAGACCCAGTACTTC. The chain joins TRBV12-3 or TRBV12-4 to TRBJ2-5, with 9 bases identical to TRBD1. The CDR3 sequence is 16 residues long. J was trimmed by 3 bases and V by 2 bases; bases with no gene match: 7.

The V and J genes are TRBV6-1 and TRBJ2-3; 7 bases fit TRBD1. J was trimmed by 3 bases and V by 2 bases; bases with no gene match: 8. Germline V gives CDR1 MNHNS, CDR2 SASEGT. This CDR3 has 16 amino acids. The CDR3 nucleotides are TGTGCCAGCAGTGAAAGGTCAAGGGGGCGAACAGATACGCAGTATTTT. Translating it yields CASSERSRGRTDTQYF.

This clonotype was counted ten times or more. This chain joins TRBV3-1 and TRBJ1-1; 8 nucleotides agree with TRBD1. V lost 5 bases and J lost 8; bases outside the gene matches: 10. Germline lookup yields CDR1 LGHDT and CDR2 YNNKEL (reference sequence). The CDR3 runs to 14 residues. The CDR3 loop reads CASSVVPGQVEAFF. CDR3 DNA: TGTGCCAGCAGCGTGGTTCCGGGACAGGTCGAAGCTTTCTTT.

This clonotype was picked up many times. The chain carries TRBV20-1 and TRBJ1-2, with D tentatively TRBD1 (5 bases). Germline loops: CDR1 DFQATT, CDR2 SNEGSKA (reference sequence). CDR3 length: 10 residues. V lost 4 bases and J lost 8, with 8 bases in between. The DNA of the CDR3 is TGCAGTGCTATTGAGGGGGGCTACACCTTC. This translates into CSAIEGGYTF.